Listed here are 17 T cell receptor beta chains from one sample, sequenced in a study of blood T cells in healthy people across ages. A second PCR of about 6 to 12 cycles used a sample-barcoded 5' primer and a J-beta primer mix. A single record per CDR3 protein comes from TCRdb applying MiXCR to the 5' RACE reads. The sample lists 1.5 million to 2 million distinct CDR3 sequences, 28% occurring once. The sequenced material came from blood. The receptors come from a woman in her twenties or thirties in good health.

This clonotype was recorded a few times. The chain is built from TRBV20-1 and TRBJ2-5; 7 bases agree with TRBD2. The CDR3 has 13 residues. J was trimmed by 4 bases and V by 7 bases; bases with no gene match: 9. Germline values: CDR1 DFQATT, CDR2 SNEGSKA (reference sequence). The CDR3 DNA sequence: TGCAGTGTTATAGTAGCGGGCCCAGAGACCCAGTACTTC. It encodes CSVIVAGPETQYF.

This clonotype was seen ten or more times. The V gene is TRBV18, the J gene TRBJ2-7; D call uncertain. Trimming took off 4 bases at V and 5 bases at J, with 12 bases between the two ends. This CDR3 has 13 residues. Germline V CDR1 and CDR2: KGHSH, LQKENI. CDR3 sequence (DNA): TGTGCCAGCTCACTGTCGAAGGGCGACGAGCAGTACTTC. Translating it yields CASSLSKGDEQYF.

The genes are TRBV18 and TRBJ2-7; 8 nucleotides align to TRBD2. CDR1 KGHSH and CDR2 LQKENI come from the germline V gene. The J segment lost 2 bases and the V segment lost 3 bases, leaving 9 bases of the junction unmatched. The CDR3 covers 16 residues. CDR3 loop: CASSPSPGTRAYEQYF. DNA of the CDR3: TGTGCCAGCTCACCTAGCCCCGGGACTAGAGCCTACGAGCAGTACTTC.

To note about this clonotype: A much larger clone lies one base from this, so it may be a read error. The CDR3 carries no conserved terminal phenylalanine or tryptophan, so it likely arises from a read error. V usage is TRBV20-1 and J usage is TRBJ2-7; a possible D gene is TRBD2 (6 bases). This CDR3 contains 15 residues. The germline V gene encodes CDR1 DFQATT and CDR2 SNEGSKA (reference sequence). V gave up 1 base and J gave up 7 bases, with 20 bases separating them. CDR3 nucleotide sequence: TGCAGTGCTAGAGCCTCCCGCGGGCGGGACTGGGAGCAGTACTGC. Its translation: CSARASRGRDWEQYC.

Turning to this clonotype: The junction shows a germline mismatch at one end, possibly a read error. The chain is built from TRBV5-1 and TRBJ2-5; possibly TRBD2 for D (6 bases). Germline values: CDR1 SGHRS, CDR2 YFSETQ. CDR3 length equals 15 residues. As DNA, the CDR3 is TGCGCCAGCAGCCAGCAAGCGGGTACGCAAGGGACCCAGTACTTC. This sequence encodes CASSQQAGTQGTQYF.

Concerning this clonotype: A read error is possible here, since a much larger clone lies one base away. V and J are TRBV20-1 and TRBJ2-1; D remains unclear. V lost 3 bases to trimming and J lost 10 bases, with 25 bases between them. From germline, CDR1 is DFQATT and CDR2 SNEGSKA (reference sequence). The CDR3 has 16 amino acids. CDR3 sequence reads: CSASYVRSGLNYEQFF. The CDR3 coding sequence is TGCAGTGCTAGCTACGTAAGGTCAGGTCTAAACTACGAGCAGTTCTTC.

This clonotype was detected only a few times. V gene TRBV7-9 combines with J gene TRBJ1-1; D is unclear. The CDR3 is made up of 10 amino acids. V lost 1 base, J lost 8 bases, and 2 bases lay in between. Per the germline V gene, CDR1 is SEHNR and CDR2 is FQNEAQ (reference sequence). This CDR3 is CASSLEEAFF. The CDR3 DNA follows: TGTGCCAGCAGCTTAGAGGAAGCTTTCTTT.

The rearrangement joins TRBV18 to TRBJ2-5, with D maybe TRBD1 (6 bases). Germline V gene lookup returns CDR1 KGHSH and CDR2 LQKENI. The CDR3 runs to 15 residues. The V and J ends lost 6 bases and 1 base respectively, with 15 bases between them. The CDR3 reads CASSPQTGFQETQYF. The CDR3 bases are TGTGCCAGCTCCCCTCAGACAGGTTTCCAAGAGACCCAGTACTTC.

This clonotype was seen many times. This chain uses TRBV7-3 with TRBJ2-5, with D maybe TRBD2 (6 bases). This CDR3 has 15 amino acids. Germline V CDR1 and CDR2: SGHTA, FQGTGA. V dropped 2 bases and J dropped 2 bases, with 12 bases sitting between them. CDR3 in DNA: TGTGCCAGCAGCTTAGGCGGGATGGGGCAAGAGACCCAGTACTTC. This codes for CASSLGGMGQETQYF.

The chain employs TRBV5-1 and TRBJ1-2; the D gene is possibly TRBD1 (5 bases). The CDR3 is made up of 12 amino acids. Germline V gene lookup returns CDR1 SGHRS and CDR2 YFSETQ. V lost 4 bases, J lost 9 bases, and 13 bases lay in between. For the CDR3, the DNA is TGCGCCAGCAGCATTCAGGGTGACTGCTACACCTTC. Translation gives CASSIQGDCYTF.

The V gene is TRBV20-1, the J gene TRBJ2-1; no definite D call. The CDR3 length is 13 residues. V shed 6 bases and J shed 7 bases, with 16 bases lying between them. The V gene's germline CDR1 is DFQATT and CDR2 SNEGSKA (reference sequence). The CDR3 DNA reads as TGCAGTGCGGCCCGAACAGACCGGAATGAGCAGTTCTTC. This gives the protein CSAARTDRNEQFF.

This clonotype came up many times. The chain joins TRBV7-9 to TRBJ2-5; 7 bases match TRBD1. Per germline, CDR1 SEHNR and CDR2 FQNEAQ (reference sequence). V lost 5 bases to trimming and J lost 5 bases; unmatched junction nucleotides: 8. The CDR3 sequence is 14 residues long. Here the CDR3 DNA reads TGTGCCAGCAGCCCCCCGCAGGGGGTGGAGACCCAGTACTTC. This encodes CASSPPQGVETQYF. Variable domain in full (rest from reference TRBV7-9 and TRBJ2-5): DTGVSQNPRHKITKRGQNVTFRCDPISEHNRLYWYRQTLGQGPEFLTYFQNEAQLEKSRLLSDRFSAERPKGSFSTLEIQRTEQGDSAMYLCASSPPQGVETQYFGPGTRLLVL.

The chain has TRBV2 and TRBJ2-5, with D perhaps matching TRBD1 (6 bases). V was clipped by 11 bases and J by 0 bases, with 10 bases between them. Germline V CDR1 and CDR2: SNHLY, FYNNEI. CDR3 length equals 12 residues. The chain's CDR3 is CAGRDNQETQYF. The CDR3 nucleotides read TGTGCCGGTCGGGACAACCAAGAGACCCAGTACTTC. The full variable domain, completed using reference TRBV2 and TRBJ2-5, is EPEVTQTPSHQVTQMGQEVILRCVPISNHLYFYWYRQILGQKVEFLVSFYNNEISEKSEIFDDQFSVERPDGSNFTLKIRSTKLEDSAMYFCAGRDNQETQYFGPGTRLLVL.

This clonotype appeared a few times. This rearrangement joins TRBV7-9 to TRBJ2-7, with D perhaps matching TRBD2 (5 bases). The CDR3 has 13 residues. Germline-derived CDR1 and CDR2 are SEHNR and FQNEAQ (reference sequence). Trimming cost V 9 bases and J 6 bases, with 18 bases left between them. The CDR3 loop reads CARDFGKLGEQYF. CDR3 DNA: TGTGCCAGAGATTTTGGCAAACTAGGCGAGCAGTACTTC.

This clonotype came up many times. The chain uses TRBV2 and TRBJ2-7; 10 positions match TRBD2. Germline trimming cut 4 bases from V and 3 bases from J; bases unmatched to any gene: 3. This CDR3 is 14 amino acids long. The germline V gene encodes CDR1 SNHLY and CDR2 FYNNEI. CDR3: CASSAGLADYEQYF. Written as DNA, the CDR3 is TGTGCCAGCAGTGCAGGACTAGCGGACTACGAGCAGTACTTC.

The CDR3 DNA reads as TGTGCCACCAGCAGGAGTGTCGGTATTACTAGCGACTACTCCTACGAGCAGTACTTC. It translates to CATSRSVGITSDYSYEQYF. This chain joins TRBV15 and TRBJ2-7, with 7 bases matching TRBD2. Per the germline V gene, CDR1 is LNHNV and CDR2 is YYDKDF (reference sequence). The length of the CDR3 is 19 residues. Trimming cost V 3 bases and J 0 bases; bases outside gene matches: 17.

CDR3 sequence (DNA): TGCGCCAGCAGTGAGGGGACAGGGAAGGGCAATGAGCAGTTCTTC. This gives the protein CASSEGTGKGNEQFF. The genes are TRBV10-1 and TRBJ2-1; 9 bases are a match to TRBD1. This CDR3 contains 15 residues. V lost 2 bases to trimming and J lost 6 bases; unmatched junction nucleotides: 5. Germline V gene lookup returns CDR1 WNHNN and CDR2 SYGVQD (reference sequence).